This entry concerns a single T cell receptor beta chain. Antigen specificity is unknown. Some clones are missing from TCRdb's copy, which holds only in-frame ones; the method was immunoSEQ multiplex PCR. The sample has roughly 21,000 clones; roughly 53% are singletons. As to treatment: treatment-naive control, cytoreductive nephrectomy. Controls were unirradiated tumors from treatment-naive cytoreductive nephrectomy patients. The patient's renal cell carcinoma had clear cell pathology. The V segment lost 6 bases and the J segment 10 bases; nucleotides outside the gene matches: 11. The length of the CDR3 is 15 residues. Germline-derived CDR1 and CDR2 are LNHDA and SQIVND (reference sequence). The source of the sample is a study of radiation and T cells in renal cell carcinoma. Study-level results: Irradiated tumors held more dominant CDR3 motifs than control tumors. Compared with controls, irradiated tumors showed greater TCR clonality.

The chain uses TRBV19 and TRBJ2-1, with 11 bases lining up with TRBD2. The sample here was tumor tissue, taken from a patient whose treatment was nephrectomy without radiotherapy. This sequence was found in a human donor with renal cell carcinoma. This CDR3 is CASSILAGVGGEQFF. CDR3 DNA sequence: TGTGCCAGTAGCATACTAGCGGGGGTCGGTGGGGAGCAGTTCTTC.